The 23 T cell receptor beta chains reported below all come from one sample, sequenced in a study of T cells after yellow fever vaccination. TCRdb reprocessed the 5' RACE reads via MiXCR and lists one record per CDR3 protein. There are about 340,000 distinct CDR3 sequences in the sample; more than 8.5% occur only once, and about a sixth lies in the top ten. This specimen consisted of PBMCs, obtained on the day of the first yellow fever vaccination. The source of these receptors is a man between 18 and 35 years old who received the YFV17D yellow fever vaccine.

Only a few counts were recorded for this clonotype. The chain joins TRBV3-1 to TRBJ2-1, with D uncertain. Germline values: CDR1 LGHDT, CDR2 YNNKEL (reference sequence). V lost 3 bases to trimming and J lost 11 bases, with 11 bases between them. The CDR3 runs 12 residues. The CDR3 DNA follows: TGTGCCAGCAGCCACCCGACCACGCAGCAGTTCTTC. Translated, it gives CASSHPTTQQFF.

This clonotype was recorded many times. This chain joins TRBV6-5 and TRBJ1-6; D is uncertain. The germline CDR1 and CDR2 sequences are MNHEY and SVGAGI. This CDR3 spans 15 amino acids. V was pared by 0 bases and J by 5 bases, with 8 bases between. The DNA for the CDR3 is TGTGCCAGCAGTTACTCCGGGTACAATAATTCACCCCTCCACTTT. Amino acid sequence: CASSYSGYNNSPLHF.

The chain's CDR3 is CASSLAPEAGELFF. The CDR3 DNA sequence: TGTGCCAGCAGCTTAGCGCCGGAGGCCGGGGAGCTGTTTTTT. The chain carries TRBV7-6 and TRBJ2-2; a possible D gene is TRBD2 (5 bases). Per the germline V gene, CDR1 is SGHVS and CDR2 is FNYEAQ. The V end lost 0 bases, the J end lost 6 bases, and 8 bases lay between the germline ends. The CDR3 has 14 amino acids.

This clonotype was picked up many times. The genes are TRBV2 and TRBJ2-3; no definite D call. The CDR3 has 11 residues. V was clipped by 7 bases and J by 3 bases, with 5 bases between them. Germline values: CDR1 SNHLY, CDR2 FYNNEI. The CDR3 sequence: CASMETDTQYF. The CDR3 region has the DNA TGTGCCAGCATGGAAACAGATACGCAGTATTTT.

This clonotype was detected only a few times. The chain combines TRBV27 with TRBJ2-7; D ambiguous. The CDR3 runs to 12 residues. Germline-derived CDR1 and CDR2 are MNHEY and SMNVEV (reference sequence). Trimming pared 8 bases from V and 3 bases from J, leaving 11 bases between. CDR3 protein: CASGRANYEQYF. DNA for the CDR3: TGTGCCAGCGGCCGGGCTAACTACGAGCAGTACTTC.

This clonotype was seen only a few times. The chain employs TRBV20-1 and TRBJ1-1; D is ambiguous. V was trimmed by 5 bases and J by 0 bases, leaving 10 bases between them. The CDR3 sequence is 13 residues long. Germline CDR1 reads DFQATT; CDR2 reads SNEGSKA (reference sequence). CDR3 bases: TGCAGTGCTTTTCCAACGGTGAACACTGAAGCTTTCTTT. Amino acids: CSAFPTVNTEAFF.

This clonotype was seen at least ten times. The genes are TRBV6-2 or TRBV6-3 and TRBJ2-2; D gene ambiguous. The germline V gene encodes CDR1 MNHEY and CDR2 SVGEGT. V dropped 0 bases and J dropped 0 bases, with 17 bases sitting between them. The CDR3 extends over 19 amino acids. The CDR3: CASSYSSDPGNANTGELFF. For the CDR3, the DNA is TGTGCCAGCAGTTACTCCTCAGATCCGGGTAACGCGAACACCGGGGAGCTGTTTTTT.

The rearrangement uses TRBV5-1 and TRBJ2-3, with 15 bases matching TRBD2. Germline CDR1 reads SGHRS; CDR2 reads YFSETQ. V was clipped by 1 base and J by 2 bases; unmatched bases: 8. This CDR3 spans 19 amino acids. CDR3 nucleotides: TGCGCCAGCAGCTTGAGGGGGACTAGCGGGGGGTACTCCACAGATACGCAGTATTTT. This codes for CASSLRGTSGGYSTDTQYF.

V usage is TRBV6-4 and J usage is TRBJ2-7; 11 nucleotides agree with TRBD2. CDR1 is MRHNA, CDR2 SNTAGT, per germline. Losses at the gene ends were 0 bases for V and 2 bases for J; bases not matched to a gene: 6. CDR3 length: 17 amino acids. CDR3 protein: CASSDSQLAGEAYEQYV. The CDR3 coding sequence is TGTGCCAGCAGTGACTCCCAACTAGCGGGGGAGGCCTACGAGCAGTACGTC.

This chain joins TRBV10-2 and TRBJ2-5; D may be TRBD2 (5 bases). Germline V gene sequence: CDR1 WSHSY, CDR2 SAAADI. The V end was cut by 3 bases, the J end by 6 bases, with 14 bases between. The CDR3 totals 14 residues. CDR3 in DNA: TGCGCCAGCAGTGATGTGGGAGCTACGAAGACCCAGTACTTC. Protein product: CASSDVGATKTQYF.

There are a few counts of this clonotype. The chain employs TRBV7-8 and TRBJ2-7; D is undetermined. This CDR3 spans 12 amino acids. V was clipped by 7 bases and J by 6 bases, with 13 bases between them. CDR1 SGHVS and CDR2 FQNEAQ come from the germline V gene. The CDR3 spells CASTPDSSEQYF. CDR3 DNA sequence: TGTGCCAGCACCCCCGATTCTAGCGAGCAGTACTTC.

This sequence joins TRBV6-2 or TRBV6-3 and TRBJ2-1, with a tentative D call TRBD2 (7 bases). Germline CDR1 and CDR2: MNHEY and SVGEGT. The CDR3 loop spans 11 amino acids. V lost 2 bases, J lost 16 bases, and 12 bases lay in between. The DNA of the CDR3 is TGTGCCAGCAGTTACCGCGGGGGCTTCTTCTTC. Amino acids: CASSYRGGFFF.

The rearrangement uses TRBV6-5 and TRBJ2-7, with D tentatively TRBD1 (5 bases). The CDR3 is made up of 15 amino acids. Germline V gene data show CDR1 as MNHEY and CDR2 as SVGAGI. V gave up 2 bases and J gave up 5 bases, with 16 bases separating them. The CDR3 bases are TGTGCCAGCAGTTACCGGCAGGGCACTTCCAACGAGCAGTACTTC. Protein: CASSYRQGTSNEQYF.

This clonotype was detected only a few times. V gene TRBV2 combines with J gene TRBJ2-3; D not certain. The CDR3 covers 15 residues. CDR1 is SNHLY, CDR2 FYNNEI, per germline. V shed 7 bases and J shed 2 bases, with 16 bases lying between them. CDR3 in DNA: TGTGCCAGCAAGGTGTTGCGGCTCGACACAGATACGCAGTATTTT. Residues: CASKVLRLDTDTQYF.

This clonotype was seen a few times. The V gene is TRBV20-1, the J gene TRBJ2-3; D is perhaps TRBD1 or TRBD2 (5 bases each). With 1 base removed from V and 1 base from J, the gap between germline ends came to 9 bases. The CDR3 is 14 residues long. Per germline, CDR1 DFQATT and CDR2 SNEGSKA (reference sequence). The CDR3 region is CSARAVGGTDTQYF. CDR3 bases: TGCAGTGCTAGAGCGGTGGGGGGCACAGATACGCAGTATTTT.

This rearrangement joins TRBV5-1 to TRBJ2-7; 8 bases match TRBD1. Germline V gives CDR1 SGHRS, CDR2 YFSETQ. Unmatched junction bases numbered 3, after V lost 0 bases and J lost 7 bases. This CDR3 is built from 13 residues. In nucleotides, the CDR3 is TGCGCCAGCAGCTTGGCACAGGGGGAAGAGCAGTACGTC. Its protein is CASSLAQGEEQYV.

The chain couples TRBV12-3 or TRBV12-4 to TRBJ2-5; D gene unclear. With 4 bases removed from V and 10 bases from J, the gap between germline ends came to 10 bases. The CDR3 spans 11 residues. The CDR3, as DNA: TGTGCCAGCAGTTCTTGGAGAAGCCAGTACTTC. Amino acid sequence: CASSSWRSQYF.

The table lists this clonotype with many counts. The chain employs TRBV7-2 and TRBJ2-4; no clear D. The CDR3 is 16 residues long. The germline CDR1 and CDR2 sequences are SGHTA and FQGNSA. Deletions cut 5 bases from V and 3 bases from J, with 17 bases between. The CDR3 here is CASSDALGFVKNIQYF. The CDR3 region has the DNA TGTGCCAGCAGCGATGCACTGGGTTTTGTCAAAAACATTCAGTACTTC.

This clonotype has a handful of counts. The chain is built from TRBV5-8 and TRBJ2-7, with TRBD2 matching over 10 bases. Germline V gene data show CDR1 as SGHTS and CDR2 as YDEGEE. V gave up 0 bases and J gave up 2 bases; unmatched junction bases: 5. This CDR3 spans 16 amino acids. In DNA form, the CDR3 reads TGTGCCAGCAGCTTGGCTTGGCTAGCGGGGGCCTACGAGCAGTACGTC. It specifies CASSLAWLAGAYEQYV.

The V call is TRBV7-9, the J call TRBJ1-2, with 10 nucleotides matching TRBD1. Germline values: CDR1 SEHNR, CDR2 FQNEAQ (reference sequence). Trimming at V came to 5 bases and at J to 8 bases, leaving 8 bases not matched to a gene. CDR3 length equals 14 residues. The CDR3 protein is CASSPTGTGDGYTF. The CDR3 DNA follows: TGTGCCAGCAGCCCTACCGGGACAGGGGACGGCTACACCTTC.

This clonotype has only a few counts. This chain uses TRBV6-2 or TRBV6-3 with TRBJ2-5, with 15 bases lining up with TRBD2. The germline gives CDR1 MNHEY, CDR2 SVGEGT. V was clipped by 5 bases and J by 5 bases; unmatched bases: 9. The CDR3 runs to 17 residues. The CDR3 nucleotides read TGTGCCAGCAGTCCCGGACTAGCGGGGGGGCCGAGGGAGACCCAGTACTTC. It specifies CASSPGLAGGPRETQYF.

The table lists this clonotype with a few counts. This chain links TRBV4-3 with TRBJ2-3; 11 nucleotides agree with TRBD2. Germline lookup yields CDR1 LGHNA and CDR2 YSLEER. Trimming took 3 bases from V and 0 from J; bases not matched to a gene: 5. The CDR3 is made up of 17 amino acids. The CDR3 protein is CASSQDGTSGSTDTQYF. The CDR3 nucleotides are TGCGCCAGCAGCCAGGACGGGACTAGCGGAAGCACAGATACGCAGTATTTT.

This sequence joins TRBV30 and TRBJ2-7, with D possibly matching TRBD2 (7 bases). This CDR3 comprises 14 residues. The V gene lost 2 bases and the J gene lost 4 bases, with 15 bases spanning the gap. The germline CDR1 and CDR2 sequences are GTSNPN and SVGIG (reference sequence). The chain's CDR3 is CAWSPKGGDYEQYF. CDR3 DNA: TGTGCCTGGAGTCCTAAGGGGGGGGATTACGAGCAGTACTTC.